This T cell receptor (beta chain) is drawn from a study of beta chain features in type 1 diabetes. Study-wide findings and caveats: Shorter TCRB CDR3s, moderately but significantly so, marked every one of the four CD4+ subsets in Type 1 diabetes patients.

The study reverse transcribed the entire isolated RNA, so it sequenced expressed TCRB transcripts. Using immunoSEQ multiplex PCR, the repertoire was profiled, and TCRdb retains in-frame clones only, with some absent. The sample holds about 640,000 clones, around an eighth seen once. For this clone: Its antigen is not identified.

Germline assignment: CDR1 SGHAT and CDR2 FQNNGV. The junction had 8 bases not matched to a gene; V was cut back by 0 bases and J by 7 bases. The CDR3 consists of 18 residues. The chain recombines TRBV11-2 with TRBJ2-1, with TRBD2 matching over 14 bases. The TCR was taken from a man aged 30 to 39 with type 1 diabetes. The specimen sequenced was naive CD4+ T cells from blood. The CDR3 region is CASSLDQGTSGGINEQFF. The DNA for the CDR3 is TGTGCCAGCAGCTTAGATCAGGGGACTAGCGGGGGTATAAATGAGCAGTTCTTC. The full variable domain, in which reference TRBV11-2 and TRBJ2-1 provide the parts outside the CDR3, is EAGVAQSPRYKIIEKRQSVAFWCNPISGHATLYWYQQILGQGPKLLIQFQNNGVVDDSQLPKDRFSAERLKGVDSTLKIQPAKLEDSAVYLCASSLDQGTSGGINEQFFGPGTRLTVL.